This TCR beta chain emerged from a study of blood T cell repertoires in COVID-19. Per the original data handling: Quantification of nucleated cells was approximated via reference gene primer amplification. Sequenced by immunoSEQ multiplex PCR; TCRdb stores in-frame clones only, minus some. V and J calls and clone size come straight from that table; D and trimming were deduced from the DNA. The repertoire holds 80,000 to 100,000 clones, with approximately 74% as singletons. With 0 bases clipped from V and 5 bases from J, the junction kept 4 bases outside the gene matches. The CDR3 has 15 residues. CDR1 is SGDLS, CDR2 YYNGEE, per germline. Patients in Seattle were enrolled during active infection, then followed longitudinally.

The sample taken for sequencing was peripheral blood. This receptor was obtained from an older man with COVID-19, enrolled during active disease. V usage is TRBV9 and J usage is TRBJ2-7; 11 bases align to TRBD2. The CDR3 here is CASSVGLLAGDEQYF. Here the CDR3 DNA reads TGTGCCAGCAGCGTAGGTTTACTAGCGGGAGACGAGCAGTACTTC.